This TCR beta chain was recorded in a study of cytomegalovirus exposure and HLA in healthy donors. Study outcomes and limitations: No immune exposure information besides CMV serostatus was available. DRB1 showed the most TCR associations and HLA-C the fewest in a later analysis, as rates varied by HLA locus. An analysis that was carried out later associated 15,000 to 20,000 TCR beta sequences with HLA alleles at 0.05 false discovery rate.

13 Jbeta primers and 60 Vbeta primers were used for the PCR. Repertoires were generated with immunoSEQ multiplex PCR, while TCRdb's copy carries only in-frame clones and drops some. The sample gives fewer than 200,000 clones, just under 80% of which show up once; approximately 2.9% is in the top ten. In its sample, this clone was seen once. Its antigen is unidentified. Material for sequencing was PBMCs. The sequence derives from a female donor in good health and CMV-seronegative.

CDR3: CASKTPAYEQYF. CDR3 DNA sequence: TGTGCCAGCAAAACACCAGCCTACGAGCAGTACTTC. The chain has TRBV28 and TRBJ2-7; D remains ambiguous. This CDR3 has 12 amino acids. The V end lost 7 bases, the J end lost 2 bases, and 9 bases lay between the germline ends. Per the germline V gene, CDR1 is MDHEN and CDR2 is SYDVKM.